These T cell receptor beta chains were read from a single sample in a study of identical twins' blood T cells. MiXCR was run by TCRdb on the 5' RACE reads, yielding one entry per CDR3 protein. The data show fewer than 450,000 distinct CDR3 sequences, with over 25% seen just once and 6.1% held by the top ten. The sample consisted of PBMCs. The receptor source for this set is a woman between 18 and 50 years old in good health. Each CDR3 is given with its conserved first and last residue.

>TRBJ2-3|TRBV5-5
CASSLGPSDTQYF
>TRBJ2-7|TRBV28
CASSPGTALREQYF
>TRBJ1-1|TRBV5-1
CASSPRQGARTEAFF
>TRBJ1-2|TRBV10-3
CAISEPTHLAGYTF
>TRBJ1-3|TRBV12-5
CASGLVGAGNTIYF
>TRBJ2-7|TRBV9
CASSSGLADYEQYF
>TRBJ2-7|TRBV29-1
CSVRRDSTYEQYF
>TRBJ1-1|TRBV7-9
CASSLAEVSAEAFF
>TRBJ2-3|TRBV25-1
CASSGPDPDTQYF
>TRBJ1-2|TRBV27
CASSPQGSYGYTF
>TRBJ1-1|TRBV19
CVSSWRNTEAFF
>TRBJ1-3|TRBV20-1
CSFSPDAYGNTIYF
>TRBJ1-4|TRBV15
CATSRNREGEKLFF
>TRBJ2-1|TRBV20-1
CSATLMAGSSYNEQFF
>TRBJ1-2|TRBV29-1
CSVDWWDREISYYGYTF
>TRBJ1-1|TRBV7-9
CASSLDGGWTEAFF
>TRBJ2-4|TRBV3-1
CASSQDRDRTGIQYF
>TRBJ1-2|TRBV4-3
CASSQGDRGLGYTF
>TRBJ1-5|TRBV29-1
CSVPRTRDRYQPQHF
>TRBJ2-3|TRBV2
CASRRRTGSGTDTQYF
>TRBJ1-1|TRBV29-1
CSVTFTAVNTEAFF
>TRBJ1-3|TRBV12-3/TRBV12-4
CASTPAATGGHTIYF
>TRBJ1-2|TRBV7-9
CASSLAGQNYGYTF
>TRBJ2-5|TRBV6-6
CASSLPFQETQYF
>TRBJ1-1|TRBV29-1
CSVESGVGAYTEAFF
>TRBJ2-3|TRBV7-9
CASSPDRATGRTDTQYF
>TRBJ1-1|TRBV20-1
CSARDNPYTEAFF
>TRBJ1-5|TRBV3-1
CASSPARNQPQHF
>TRBJ1-5|TRBV2
CASSEFIKQPQHF
>TRBJ2-2|TRBV3-1
CASNQAGGPGELFF
>TRBJ2-3|TRBV5-1
CASSGGARRFNTDTQYF
>TRBJ1-4|TRBV14
CASSQQQDGNEKLFF
>TRBJ1-1|TRBV20-1
CSARRARENPEAFF
>TRBJ1-1|TRBV7-2
CASSFFGGLIEAFF
>TRBJ2-3|TRBV5-1
CASSLASGLSTDTQYF
>TRBJ1-1|TRBV20-1
CSAARSPNTEAFF
>TRBJ2-7|TRBV6-2/TRBV6-3
CASSEASTLRYEQHF
>TRBJ2-3|TRBV20-1
CSAAFGGDTQYF
>TRBJ1-1|TRBV6-1
CASRDSQRKGTEAFF
>TRBJ2-3|TRBV12-3/TRBV12-4
CASKSPKDTQYF
>TRBJ2-1|TRBV20-1
CSARGLTYNEQFF